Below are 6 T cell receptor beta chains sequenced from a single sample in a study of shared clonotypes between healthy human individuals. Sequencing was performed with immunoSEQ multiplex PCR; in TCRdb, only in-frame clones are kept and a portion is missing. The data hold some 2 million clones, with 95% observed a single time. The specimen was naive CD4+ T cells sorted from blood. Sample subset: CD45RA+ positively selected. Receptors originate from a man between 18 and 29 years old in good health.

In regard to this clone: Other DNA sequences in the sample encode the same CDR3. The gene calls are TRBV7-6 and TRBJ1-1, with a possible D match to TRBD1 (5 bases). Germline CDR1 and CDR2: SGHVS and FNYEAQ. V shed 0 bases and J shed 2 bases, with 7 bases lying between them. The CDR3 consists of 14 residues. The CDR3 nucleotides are TGTGCCAGCAGCTTAGCGGGGCTAAACACTGAAGCTTTCTTT. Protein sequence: CASSLAGLNTEAFF.

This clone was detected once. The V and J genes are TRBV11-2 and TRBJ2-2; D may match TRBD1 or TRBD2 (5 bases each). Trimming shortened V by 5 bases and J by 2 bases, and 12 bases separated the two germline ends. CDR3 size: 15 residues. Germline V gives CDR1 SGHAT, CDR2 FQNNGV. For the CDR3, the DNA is TGTGCCAGCAGCCTGGGACGTTTTAACACCGGGGAGCTGTTTTTT. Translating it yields CASSLGRFNTGELFF.

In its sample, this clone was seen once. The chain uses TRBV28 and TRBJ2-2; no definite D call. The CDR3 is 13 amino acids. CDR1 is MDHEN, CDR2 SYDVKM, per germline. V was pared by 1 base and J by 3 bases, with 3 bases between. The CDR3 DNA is TGTGCCAGCAGTTTATTATACACCGGGGAGCTGTTTTTT. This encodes CASSLLYTGELFF. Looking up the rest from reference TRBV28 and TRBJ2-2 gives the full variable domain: DVKVTQSSRYLVKRTGEKVFLECVQDMDHENMFWYRQDPGLGLRLIYFSYDVKMKEKGDIPEGYSVSREKKERFSLILESASTNQTSMYLCASSLLYTGELFFGEGSRLTVL.

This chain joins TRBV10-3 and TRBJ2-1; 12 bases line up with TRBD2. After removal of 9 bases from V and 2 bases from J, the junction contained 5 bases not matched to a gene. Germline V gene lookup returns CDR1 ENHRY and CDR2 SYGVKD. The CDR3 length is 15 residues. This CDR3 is CAIRASGGAYNEQFF. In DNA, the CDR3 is TGTGCCATAAGGGCTAGCGGGGGGGCCTACAATGAGCAGTTCTTC.

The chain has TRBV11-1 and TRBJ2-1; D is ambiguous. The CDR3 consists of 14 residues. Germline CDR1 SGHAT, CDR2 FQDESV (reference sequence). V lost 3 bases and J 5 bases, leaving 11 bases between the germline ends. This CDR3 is CASSLGRANNEQFF. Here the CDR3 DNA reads TGTGCCAGCAGCTTGGGTAGGGCCAACAATGAGCAGTTCTTC.

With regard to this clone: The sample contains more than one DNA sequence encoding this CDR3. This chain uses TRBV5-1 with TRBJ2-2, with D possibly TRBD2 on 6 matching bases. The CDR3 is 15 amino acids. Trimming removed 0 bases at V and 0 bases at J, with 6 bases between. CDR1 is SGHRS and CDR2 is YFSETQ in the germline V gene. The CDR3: CASSLAGANTGELFF. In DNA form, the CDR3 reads TGCGCCAGCAGCTTGGCGGGAGCGAACACCGGGGAGCTGTTTTTT.